This TCR beta chain was documented in a study of cytomegalovirus exposure and HLA in healthy donors. PCR used 60 Vbeta primers and 13 Jbeta primers. As originally analysed: As a later analysis found, there were approximately 80 million unique TCR beta chains, of which some 9.9 million were shared. Assay: immunoSEQ multiplex PCR; the TCRdb copy retains only in-frame clones and omits some. D and trimming come from the DNA, and the V and J calls and clone size come from that table. The repertoire includes around 180,000 clones, roughly four fifths of them detected once, and more than 4% sits in the top ten. The CDR3 totals 20 residues. Trimming took 3 bases from V and 2 from J; bases not matched to a gene: 19. The germline gives CDR1 LGHNA, CDR2 YSLEER.

This chain joins TRBV4-3 and TRBJ2-4; 7 nucleotides agree with TRBD1. Material for sequencing was PBMCs. This clonotype was obtained from a man aged 18 to 29 in good health and CMV-seronegative. CDR3 in DNA: TGCGCCAGCAGCCACGCGAAACTCACAGGGGTTGGGAATCCCAAAAACATTCAGTACTTC. Its protein product is CASSHAKLTGVGNPKNIQYF.